These 11 T cell receptor beta chains were all obtained from the same sample, sequenced in a study of regulatory T cells in long-lasting Graves disease. With iRepertoire HTBI primers and Arm-PCR of CDR3 regions, TCR beta libraries were built. One entry per CDR3 protein results from TCRdb running MiXCR on the multiplex PCR reads. The sample includes some 340,000 distinct CDR3 sequences, approximately 10% seen only once; the top ten take about 20%. Time point given: newly diagnosed GD, antithyroid drugs for less than 3 months. Scientists built the TCR library using RNA that was extracted from PBMCs. The sample was also linked to a second study, of T cells in Graves' hyperthyroidism and ophthalmopathy.

The sample here was peripheral blood mononuclear cells (PBMCs), taken at new diagnosis, from a patient treated with antithyroid drugs. These receptors originate from a woman between 18 and 29 years old with Graves disease.

This clonotype was observed at least ten times. The chain has TRBV10-3 and TRBJ2-1; 10 bases map to TRBD2. Germline V gene sequence: CDR1 ENHRY, CDR2 SYGVKD. The J segment lost 3 bases and the V segment lost 10 bases, leaving 6 bases of the junction unmatched. This CDR3 has 14 amino acids. The CDR3 bases are TGTGCCACCCTAACTAGCGGGGACTACAATGAGCAGTTCTTC. Amino acids: CATLTSGDYNEQFF.

This clonotype has ten or more counts. The chain couples TRBV7-9 to TRBJ2-3; 8 bases match TRBD2. The J segment lost 0 bases and the V segment lost 2 bases, leaving 7 bases of the junction unmatched. Per germline, CDR1 SEHNR and CDR2 FQNEAQ (reference sequence). The CDR3 is 17 residues long. The DNA for the CDR3 is TGTGCCAGCAGCTTACGTTGGCGGGGGGCCAGCACAGATACGCAGTATTTT. As protein: CASSLRWRGASTDTQYF.

Remarks on this clonotype: Its ends do not fully match the called genes, so a read error is possible. This chain connects TRBV5-1 to TRBJ2-5, with D possibly being TRBD1 (6 bases). Germline assignment: CDR1 SGHRS and CDR2 YFSETQ. This CDR3 has 15 amino acids. The CDR3, as DNA: TGCGCCAGCAGCTTGGGGACAGACCCCCAAGAGACCCAGCACTTC. As protein: CASSLGTDPQETQHF.

This clonotype was seen repeatedly, ten times or more. This chain uses TRBV19 with TRBJ1-1, with 7 bases fitting TRBD1. Germline values: CDR1 LNHDA, CDR2 SQIVND (reference sequence). CDR3 length equals 15 residues. V trimming: 4 bases; J trimming: 1 base; junction bases outside the gene matches: 6. The chain's CDR3 is CASSTQDRWNTEAFF. For the CDR3, the DNA is TGTGCCAGTAGTACCCAGGACAGGTGGAACACTGAAGCTTTCTTT.

The V call is TRBV27, the J call TRBJ2-1; 13 nucleotides match TRBD2. Germline-derived CDR1 and CDR2 are MNHEY and SMNVEV (reference sequence). The CDR3 has 21 amino acids. After removal of 5 bases from V and 1 base from J, the junction contained 17 bases not matched to a gene. CDR3 bases: TGTGCCAGCAGTCCAAGGCCCCCGGGACTAGCGGGATGGGCTTCCTACAATGAGCAGTTCTTC. Translating gives CASSPRPPGLAGWASYNEQFF.

This clonotype was detected a few times. This rearrangement joins TRBV7-9 to TRBJ1-3; D gene uncertain. V was shortened by 8 bases and J by 3 bases, with 11 bases between the two germline ends. The CDR3 runs 13 residues. Germline lookup yields CDR1 SEHNR and CDR2 FQNEAQ (reference sequence). The CDR3 loop reads CASYGLNGNTIYF. CDR3 nucleotides: TGTGCCAGCTACGGACTAAATGGAAACACCATATATTTT.

The sample holds many counts of this clonotype. The V call is TRBV5-5, the J call TRBJ2-1; D gene ambiguous. Per the germline V gene, CDR1 is SGHKS and CDR2 is YYEKEE (reference sequence). This CDR3 contains 15 residues. V lost 0 bases to trimming and J lost 6 bases, with 13 bases between them. CDR3 in DNA: TGTGCCAGCAGCTTGGGCTGGACGACCGGCAATGAGCAGTTCTTC. Protein product: CASSLGWTTGNEQFF.

At least ten counts were recorded for this clonotype. V is TRBV9 and J is TRBJ2-1; 9 bases line up with TRBD2. Germline V gene data show CDR1 as SGDLS and CDR2 as YYNGEE. Trimming took 7 bases from V and 2 from J; bases not matched to a gene: 19. This CDR3 comprises 19 residues. The CDR3 DNA sequence: TGTGCCAGCCCCGTTATAATAGCGGGGGCCCCGATTCCCTACAATGAGCAGTTCTTC. Translation: CASPVIIAGAPIPYNEQFF.

This clonotype has ten or more counts. The CDR3 sequence: CASSFSGGPTGELFF. Here the CDR3 DNA reads TGTGCCAGCAGTTTTTCCGGGGGTCCCACCGGGGAGCTGTTTTTT. This sequence joins TRBV27 and TRBJ2-2; perhaps TRBD2 as D (6 bases). Deletions cut 3 bases from V and 4 bases from J, with 12 bases between. The germline CDR1 and CDR2 sequences are MNHEY and SMNVEV (reference sequence). The CDR3 runs 15 residues.

This chain uses TRBV7-6 with TRBJ2-2, with no clear D. Germline V lookup: CDR1 SGHVS, CDR2 FNYEAQ. V shed 1 base and J shed 1 base, with 10 bases lying between them. This CDR3 spans 16 amino acids. CDR3 in DNA: TGTGCCAGCAGCTTAGGGCTAACCAGGAACACCGGGGAGCTGTTTTTT. Translated: CASSLGLTRNTGELFF.

This clonotype was picked up many times. CDR3 region: CSARESGTNHGYTF. CDR3 sequence (DNA): TGCAGTGCTAGAGAGTCTGGGACCAACCATGGCTACACCTTC. The J gene is TRBJ1-2, the V gene TRBV20-1; D may be TRBD1 (5 bases). The CDR3 extends over 14 amino acids. Between the trimmed V and J ends, which lost 0 bases and 6 bases, there was a span of 14 bases. Per germline, CDR1 DFQATT and CDR2 SNEGSKA (reference sequence).